This record covers a single T cell receptor (beta chain). Its specificity is unknown. This sample was taken from a study of human thymus T cells. Regarding the study as a whole: Related research reported highly overlapping thymic repertoires among unrelated individuals.

V lost 0 bases to trimming and J lost 3 bases, with 8 bases between them. CDR1 and CDR2 (germline): SGHDN, FVKESK. This CDR3 region has 14 residues. Assay: immunoSEQ multiplex PCR; the TCRdb copy retains only in-frame clones and omits some. Found here are approximately 70,000 clones, roughly 94% of them singletons; the top ten hold around 0.03%. Resections from corrective heart surgery supplied the thymus tissue. The sequenced material came from thymus tissue. J is TRBJ2-5 and V is TRBV14; D gene ambiguous. This TCR was sampled from a girl under three years old with a congenital heart defect but otherwise immunologically healthy. The CDR3 is CASSQEVTKETQYF. The CDR3 DNA sequence: TGTGCCAGCAGCCAAGAAGTAACGAAAGAGACCCAGTACTTC.